This TCR beta chain originates from a study of early T cells in non-severe SARS-CoV-2 infection. TCRdb reprocessed the 5' RACE reads with MiXCR, giving one entry per CDR3 protein. The sample holds 30,000 to 35,000 distinct CDR3 sequences; around 5.7% are singletons and the top ten take roughly 5.7%. V was cut by 2 bases and J by 5 bases, with 11 bases left in between. The germline V gene encodes CDR1 SGHDT and CDR2 YYEEEE. This CDR3 contains 14 residues. Material for sequencing was whole blood. The origin of this receptor is an adult who was a healthcare worker with PCR-confirmed SARS-CoV-2 infection or an uninfected control (not recorded which). J is TRBJ2-1 and V is TRBV5-6; D ambiguous. This CDR3 reads CASSLGVRDNEQFF. The DNA of the CDR3 is TGTGCCAGCAGCTTAGGAGTCCGGGACAATGAGCAGTTCTTC.